The subject of this entry is one T cell receptor (beta chain). This clonotype was counted many times. No antigen is known for it. No qualities accompany the bases; no much larger clone lies one base away. This entry belongs to a study of T cells in Graves' hyperthyroidism and ophthalmopathy (dated by TCRdb to about 2019). With respect to the entire study: Peripheral blood samples were taken at the time of initial diagnosis, prior to any treatment. A discovery cohort of about a hundred patients, roughly 45 with Graves' ophthalmopathy and 55 to 60 with stable Graves' hyperthyroidism, was used to find distinguishing TCR V-J signatures. TCR Vbeta CDR3 sequencing of roughly 140 peripheral blood samples (roughly 41 ophthalmopathy, under 80 hyperthyroidism and roughly 17 progressor patients) is reported in the paper. After sampling, hyperthyroidism patients received methimazole starting at 30 mg daily, and ophthalmopathy patients received high-dose intravenous methylprednisolone. Whether ophthalmopathy could be predicted prospectively was tested in an independent validation cohort made up of under 20 hyperthyroidism patients plus 17 patients who later progressed to ophthalmopathy. The approximately 90 discovery patients were divided at random into training and test sets in a 7:3 ratio. The study also compared thyroid tissue and blood T-cell repertoires from more than 5 Graves' hyperthyroidism patients.

Hyperthyroidism patients were newly diagnosed, had a disease duration of under 2 months, and were aged 18 to 65 years. Patients with uncontrolled infections, other autoimmune diseases, pregnancy or lactation were excluded. Clinical symptoms, serum thyroxine and TRAb, thyroid ultrasound, and orbital computed tomography formed the basis for the diagnoses. Blood from progressor patients was drawn when they were first diagnosed with hyperthyroidism, before any ophthalmopathy symptoms appeared. Ficoll-Paque density gradient centrifugation was used to isolate PBMCs from around 9.1 ml of fresh peripheral blood. Progressor patients were first diagnosed with Graves' hyperthyroidism and then developed ophthalmopathy during follow-up. Total RNA was extracted using Trizol reagent, and RNA quality was assessed on an Agilent 2100 Bioanalyzer. What the authors observed across the whole study: In validation, the model predicted progression to ophthalmopathy a median of roughly six months before onset, with approximately 71% sensitivity and about 75% specificity. Sample size was not statistically predetermined, and investigators were not blinded to group allocation. In cross-validation, a model built on a 13 V-J signature told ophthalmopathy apart from stable hyperthyroidism with about 90% sensitivity and 81% to 82% specificity, and in testing the same model reached 80%/75%. Most expanded thyroid clonotypes (frequency above 0.001) were also detected in blood, a finding suggesting that blood repertoires may reflect thyroid immune responses.

V loses 7 bases at its end and J loses 6 bases; junction bases beyond the gene matches: 14. Based on the germline V gene, the CDR1 and CDR2 sequences are MDHEN and SYDVKM. From cysteine to phenylalanine, the CDR3 is 16 amino acids long. CDR3 DNA only is kept here, 48 bases in frame from base 1. The TCR beta CDR3 regions were amplified from the RNA transcripts. A first-round RT-PCR of the TCR CDR3 used the HTBI primer set with the Qiagen OneStep RT-PCR kit. Libraries were constructed in a second round of multiplex PCR, after which size selection and purification were performed. Paired-end sequencing of the libraries was performed with 100 bp reads on an Illumina HiSeq2000. The original methods were these. SOAPnuke was used to process the raw data, throwing out any read that contained adapters or uncalled bases, had a mean Phred below 15, or lacked an exact constant-primer or identifier match. High-quality paired reads were merged with COPE v1.2.5, and unique nucleotide sequences were defined as clonotypes. MiTCR v1.1 was used to align the clonotypes against IMGT TRBV, TRBD and TRBJ reference segments. The analysis included only V-J combinations with a frequency above 0.0001, which together covered more than 98% of the repertoires. The TCS score was defined as F50 (clonal expansion) divided by E x V (chaos), with BLOSUM62-based TCRdist calculated between CDR3 peptides within each V-J. Welch's t-statistics and random forest reduced 500 to 650 V-J features to 13, which were used in a naive Bayes classifier (R e1071). Clones were called with MiXCR by TCRdb after fastp trimmed the public reads at Q25, and only in-frame beta chains were retained. Each entry merges the rows of one CDR3 protein and shows their most common DNA and genes. The V and J calls and clone size are TCRdb's, not the authors'. The sample data list under 400,000 distinct CDR3 sequences, and about a sixth of these were observed just once. The ten largest clones add up to 28% of the sample.

This TCR was recovered from a woman aged 18 to 35 with Graves' hyperthyroidism that later progressed to Graves' ophthalmopathy. The sequence joins TRBV28 to TRBJ2-3, with 9 bases matching TRBD2. The sample consisted of blood. The DNA sequence is as follows: TGTGCCAGCACGCCGGGAGTAGCGGGGGCCCGGGATACGCAGTATTTT. This is translated as CASTPGVAGARDTQYF.